A single sample gave rise to the 2 T cell receptor beta chains below, sequenced in a study of blood T cell repertoires in COVID-19. Using immunoSEQ multiplex PCR, the repertoire was profiled, and TCRdb retains in-frame clones only, with some absent. Of fewer than 60,000 clones in the sample, under 90% were seen once. Sequenced: peripheral blood. Receptors originate from a woman of 80 years or more with acute or convalescent COVID-19.

The chain recombines TRBV2 with TRBJ1-2; 11 nucleotides agree with TRBD1. Unmatched junction bases numbered 5, after V lost 3 bases and J lost 8 bases. CDR3 length: 14 amino acids. Looked up from germline, CDR1 is SNHLY and CDR2 is FYNNEI. The CDR3 loop is CASSEGQGGEGYTF. The CDR3 DNA reads TGTGCCAGCAGTGAGGGACAGGGGGGCGAAGGCTACACCTTC.

The CDR3 is CATSDAYNSGELFF. DNA for the CDR3: TGTGCCACCAGTGACGCCTATAACTCCGGGGAGCTGTTTTTT. The chain combines TRBV24-1 with TRBJ2-2; D remains unclear. The length of the CDR3 is 14 residues. V dropped 4 bases and J dropped 6 bases, with 11 bases sitting between them. Germline assignment: CDR1 KGHDR and CDR2 SFDVKD.